A selection of T cell receptor beta chains follows, all from one sample in a study of blood T cell repertoires in COVID-19. Sequencing used immunoSEQ multiplex PCR; TCRdb keeps in-frame clones, though not all of them. The sample gives 450,000 or so clones, roughly 90% of which show up once; 0.8% to 0.9% is in the top ten. Specimen: peripheral blood. The receptors stem from a man aged 18 to 29 with COVID-19, enrolled during active disease. Each CDR3 is given with its conserved first and last residue. Fields, in order: CDR3 length, J gene, D gene, V gene, CDR3 protein, CDR3 DNA. D genes are given only for firm matches.

len: 14; j_gene: TRBJ1-5; d_gene: TRBD1; v_gene: TRBV7-9; CDR3aa: CASSGGQDNQPQHF; CDR3nt: TGTGCCAGCAGCGGCGGACAGGATAATCAGCCCCAGCATTTT
len: 13; j_gene: TRBJ1-2; d_gene: NA; v_gene: TRBV18; CDR3aa: CASSPNSGDGYTF; CDR3nt: TGTGCCAGCTCACCAAATTCGGGTGATGGCTACACCTTC
len: 16; j_gene: TRBJ2-1; d_gene: TRBD2; v_gene: TRBV24-1; CDR3aa: CATQGSSGSSYNEQFF; CDR3nt: TGTGCCACCCAAGGCTCTAGCGGGAGTAGCTACAATGAGCAGTTCTTC
len: 16; j_gene: TRBJ2-6; d_gene: NA; v_gene: TRBV7-6; CDR3aa: CASSFSRRGGANVLTF; CDR3nt: TGTGCCAGCAGCTTTTCCCGCCGAGGCGGGGCCAACGTCCTGACTTTC
len: 18; j_gene: TRBJ1-5; d_gene: TRBD1; v_gene: TRBV18; CDR3aa: CASSPSSVAGGRNQPQHF; CDR3nt: TGTGCCAGCTCACCAAGTAGCGTGGCAGGGGGAAGGAATCAGCCCCAGCATTTT
len: 16; j_gene: TRBJ1-6; d_gene: TRBD1; v_gene: TRBV9; CDR3aa: CASSLGQVRYNSPLHF; CDR3nt: TGTGCCAGCAGCTTAGGACAGGTCCGCTATAATTCACCCCTCCACTTT
len: 14; j_gene: TRBJ2-3; d_gene: TRBD2; v_gene: TRBV5-1; CDR3aa: CASKVAGNTDTQYF; CDR3nt: TGCGCCAGCAAGGTAGCGGGGAACACAGATACGCAGTATTTT
len: 14; j_gene: TRBJ1-5; d_gene: NA; v_gene: TRBV28; CDR3aa: CASSSDRPDQPQHF; CDR3nt: TGTGCCAGCAGCAGCGACAGGCCTGATCAGCCCCAGCATTTT
len: 19; j_gene: TRBJ2-1; d_gene: TRBD2; v_gene: TRBV24-1; CDR3aa: CATSADRGTSGPTYNEQFF; CDR3nt: TGTGCCACCAGTGCGGACAGGGGGACTAGCGGGCCCACCTACAATGAGCAGTTCTTC
len: 15; j_gene: TRBJ2-5; d_gene: TRBD2; v_gene: TRBV10-2; CDR3aa: CASRSGTSEQETQYF; CDR3nt: TGCGCCAGCAGATCCGGGACTAGCGAGCAGGAGACCCAGTACTTC
len: 13; j_gene: TRBJ2-1; d_gene: NA; v_gene: TRBV19; CDR3aa: CASSPRTTDEQFF; CDR3nt: TGTGCCAGTAGTCCCCGGACTACCGATGAGCAGTTCTTC
len: 13; j_gene: TRBJ1-4; d_gene: NA; v_gene: TRBV19; CDR3aa: CASSRGQNEKLFF; CDR3nt: TGTGCCAGTAGTAGAGGACAGAATGAAAAACTGTTTTTT
len: 16; j_gene: TRBJ1-2; d_gene: NA; v_gene: TRBV15; CDR3aa: CATSRDSVDRSYGYTF; CDR3nt: TGTGCCACCAGCAGAGATAGTGTAGACAGGAGCTATGGCTACACCTTC
len: 14; j_gene: TRBJ2-7; d_gene: NA; v_gene: TRBV4-2; CDR3aa: CASSQEMREYEQYF; CDR3nt: TGTGCCAGCAGCCAAGAGATGAGGGAATACGAGCAGTACTTC
len: 17; j_gene: TRBJ2-3; d_gene: TRBD1; v_gene: TRBV7-9; CDR3aa: CASSLALSPGGADTQYF; CDR3nt: TGTGCCAGCAGCTTAGCGCTTTCCCCAGGGGGCGCAGATACGCAGTATTTT
len: 15; j_gene: TRBJ2-1; d_gene: TRBD2; v_gene: TRBV5-1; CDR3aa: CASSFGTSGRAEQFF; CDR3nt: TGCGCCAGCAGCTTCGGGACTAGCGGGAGGGCTGAGCAGTTCTTC
len: 15; j_gene: TRBJ2-5; d_gene: TRBD2; v_gene: TRBV6-5; CDR3aa: CASTISGGAGETQYF; CDR3nt: TGTGCCAGCACCATTAGCGGGGGGGCCGGTGAGACCCAGTACTTC
len: 13; j_gene: TRBJ2-3; d_gene: NA; v_gene: TRBV7-9; CDR3aa: CASILVGAGTQYF; CDR3nt: TGTGCCAGCATCCTCGTGGGGGCTGGTACGCAGTATTTT
len: 12; j_gene: TRBJ2-1; d_gene: NA; v_gene: TRBV5-8; CDR3aa: CASSPIRDEQFF; CDR3nt: TGTGCCAGCAGCCCCATTCGGGATGAGCAGTTCTTC
len: 14; j_gene: TRBJ1-4; d_gene: NA; v_gene: TRBV11-2; CDR3aa: CASSRGQLNEKLFF; CDR3nt: TGTGCCAGCAGCCGGGGACAACTTAATGAAAAACTGTTTTTT
len: 15; j_gene: TRBJ2-1; d_gene: TRBD2; v_gene: TRBV5-1; CDR3aa: CASRGITGGNNEQFF; CDR3nt: TGCGCCAGCAGGGGGATAACGGGAGGGAACAATGAGCAGTTCTTC
len: 14; j_gene: TRBJ2-1; d_gene: NA; v_gene: TRBV29-1; CDR3aa: CSVASGGSYNEQFF; CDR3nt: TGCAGCGTAGCGAGTGGCGGCTCCTACAATGAGCAGTTCTTC
len: 19; j_gene: TRBJ2-5; d_gene: TRBD2; v_gene: TRBV14; CDR3aa: CASSPFPGLAGGRQETQYF; CDR3nt: TGTGCCAGCAGTCCTTTCCCGGGACTAGCGGGAGGTCGGCAAGAGACCCAGTACTTC